This is a list of T cell receptor beta chains from one sample in a study of T-cell reconstitution after alpha-beta-depleted transplantation in children. MiXCR, applied by TCRdb to the PCR reads, yields one record per CDR3 protein. Here the sample spans hundreds of thousands of distinct CDR3 sequences, about 23% being singletons. The sample here was PBMCs, mostly from graft donor cells, taken 360 days after TCRalphabeta/CD19-depleted stem cell transplant. The receptors were sampled from a boy in the first two years of life who had a stem cell transplant for acute myeloid leukemia, so the T cells may come from the graft donor. Each CDR3 is given with its conserved first and last residue. Each record gives: clone size, V gene, J gene, D gene, CDR3 DNA, CDR3 protein. A D gene is named only where the DNA matches it firmly. Clone sizes are given selectively: once, few, many, or a class where the clone is expanded.

clone_size: NA
v_call: TRBV6-1
j_call: TRBJ2-1
d_call: TRBD2
cdr3_nt: TGTGCCAGCAGTGGCGGGGGGGCCGGGGCTGAGCAGTTCTTC
cdr3_aa: CASSGGGAGAEQFF

clone_size: few
v_call: TRBV12-3/TRBV12-4
j_call: TRBJ2-7
d_call: TRBD1
cdr3_nt: TGTGCCAGCAGTGATTCCGGGACAGCTTATGTCGAGCAGTACTTC
cdr3_aa: CASSDSGTAYVEQYF

clone_size: NA
v_call: TRBV24-1
j_call: TRBJ2-3
d_call: NA
cdr3_nt: TGTGCCACCAGTGACCCCAGGGGTGGAGGCACAGATACGCAGTATTTT
cdr3_aa: CATSDPRGGGTDTQYF

clone_size: few
v_call: TRBV10-3
j_call: TRBJ2-7
d_call: TRBD1
cdr3_nt: TGTGCCATCAGTTCTCCTGTAGACAGGGGTGCCGAGCAGTACTTC
cdr3_aa: CAISSPVDRGAEQYF

clone_size: NA
v_call: TRBV19
j_call: TRBJ2-5
d_call: TRBD2
cdr3_nt: TGTGCCAGTAGTAGCGGGGGGACGCAAGAGACCCAGTACTTC
cdr3_aa: CASSSGGTQETQYF

clone_size: many
v_call: TRBV18
j_call: TRBJ2-5
d_call: TRBD2
cdr3_nt: TGTGCCAGCTCACCAACAACCGGGACTAGCGGGGGAGAGACCCAGTACTTC
cdr3_aa: CASSPTTGTSGGETQYF

clone_size: few
v_call: TRBV12-3/TRBV12-4
j_call: TRBJ1-1
d_call: NA
cdr3_nt: TGTGCCAGCAGCCCAGGGGATTGGGGCACTGAAGCTTTCTTT
cdr3_aa: CASSPGDWGTEAFF

clone_size: many
v_call: TRBV20-1
j_call: TRBJ2-5
d_call: TRBD1
cdr3_nt: TGCAGTGCCCTCGCCAAACGGCTGACAGGGCCCGGGGCCCAGTACTTC
cdr3_aa: CSALAKRLTGPGAQYF

clone_size: NA
v_call: TRBV19
j_call: TRBJ1-4
d_call: NA
cdr3_nt: TGTGCCAGTAGCCCTGGGGTCGGTGCGCTTTATGAAGAAAAACTGTTTTTT
cdr3_aa: CASSPGVGALYEEKLFF

clone_size: few
v_call: TRBV5-6
j_call: TRBJ2-5
d_call: NA
cdr3_nt: TGTGCCAGCAGCACAACCGGGGCGCCAGACCAAGAGACCCAGTACTTC
cdr3_aa: CASSTTGAPDQETQYF

clone_size: once
v_call: TRBV25-1
j_call: TRBJ2-3
d_call: NA
cdr3_nt: TGTGCCAGCAGCCCGACCACCCTTCTTGGCCGAGCGGATACGCAGTATTTT
cdr3_aa: CASSPTTLLGRADTQYF

clone_size: NA
v_call: TRBV20-1
j_call: TRBJ2-1
d_call: TRBD2
cdr3_nt: TGCAGTGCTACACAGGGACTAGCGGGGAACAATGAGCAGTTCTTC
cdr3_aa: CSATQGLAGNNEQFF

clone_size: NA
v_call: TRBV20-1
j_call: TRBJ1-1
d_call: NA
cdr3_nt: TGCAGTGCTTTCCGACGGAAAGACACTGAAGCTTTCTTT
cdr3_aa: CSAFRRKDTEAFF

clone_size: NA
v_call: TRBV10-3
j_call: TRBJ1-1
d_call: NA
cdr3_nt: TGTGCCATCAGGGCGGGACTCCTTGTGGACACTGAAGCTTTCTTT
cdr3_aa: CAIRAGLLVDTEAFF

clone_size: few
v_call: TRBV12-5
j_call: TRBJ2-1
d_call: NA
cdr3_nt: TGTGCTAGTGCCGAGGGGGGGAGCTCCTACAATGAGCAGTTCTTC
cdr3_aa: CASAEGGSSYNEQFF

clone_size: many
v_call: TRBV29-1
j_call: TRBJ2-7
d_call: NA
cdr3_nt: TGCAGCGTTGAAAGGGCAGGGGAAGGGTTCGAGCAGTACTTC
cdr3_aa: CSVERAGEGFEQYF

clone_size: many
v_call: TRBV29-1
j_call: TRBJ2-7
d_call: NA
cdr3_nt: TGCAGCGTTGGGGCCAGGGGGGACTACGAGCAGTACTTC
cdr3_aa: CSVGARGDYEQYF

clone_size: many
v_call: TRBV6-1
j_call: TRBJ1-5
d_call: NA
cdr3_nt: TGTGCCAGCAGTCCTGACAGGACTAGCAATCAGCCCCAGCATTTT
cdr3_aa: CASSPDRTSNQPQHF

clone_size: NA
v_call: TRBV7-9
j_call: TRBJ2-5
d_call: NA
cdr3_nt: TGTGCCAGCAGCGCCCCCCCGGGAAGAGAGACCCAGTACTTC
cdr3_aa: CASSAPPGRETQYF

clone_size: many
v_call: TRBV7-8
j_call: TRBJ2-4
d_call: NA
cdr3_nt: TGTGCCAGCAGCTTACATGCTGCACTAGCCAAAAACATTCAGTACTTC
cdr3_aa: CASSLHAALAKNIQYF

clone_size: NA
v_call: TRBV12-3/TRBV12-4
j_call: TRBJ2-7
d_call: NA
cdr3_nt: TGTGCCAGCAGTTTTCGTGGGAAGGGAGCCCGTCGCTCCTACGAGCAGTACTTC
cdr3_aa: CASSFRGKGARRSYEQYF

clone_size: many
v_call: TRBV20-1
j_call: TRBJ2-5
d_call: NA
cdr3_nt: TGCAGTGCTAGAGGGCAGGGCATGGGCAGGGGAGAGACCCAGTACTTC
cdr3_aa: CSARGQGMGRGETQYF

clone_size: NA
v_call: TRBV4-1
j_call: TRBJ1-2
d_call: TRBD1
cdr3_nt: TGCGCCAGCAGCCATGGACAGGGAGGGGACTATGGCTACACCTTC
cdr3_aa: CASSHGQGGDYGYTF

clone_size: NA
v_call: TRBV4-2
j_call: TRBJ2-1
d_call: NA
cdr3_nt: TGTGCCAGCAGCCAAGATGAGGTCCAGGGGCAGTTCTTC
cdr3_aa: CASSQDEVQGQFF

clone_size: many
v_call: TRBV10-3
j_call: TRBJ2-2
d_call: NA
cdr3_nt: TGTGCCATCAGTGCCAGGGACACCGGGGAGCTGTTTTTT
cdr3_aa: CAISARDTGELFF

clone_size: many
v_call: TRBV20-1
j_call: TRBJ2-1
d_call: NA
cdr3_nt: TGCAGTGCTACTGACAGAAGGGGCAATGAGCAGTTCTTC
cdr3_aa: CSATDRRGNEQFF

clone_size: few
v_call: TRBV20-1
j_call: TRBJ2-3
d_call: TRBD2
cdr3_nt: TGCAGTGCTAGAGATCCGGGCAAGACTAGCGGGACAGATACGCAGTATTTT
cdr3_aa: CSARDPGKTSGTDTQYF

clone_size: many
v_call: TRBV29-1
j_call: TRBJ2-6
d_call: NA
cdr3_nt: TGCAGCGTTGGACTTTCTGGGGCCAACGTCCTGACTTTC
cdr3_aa: CSVGLSGANVLTF

clone_size: many
v_call: TRBV5-6
j_call: TRBJ2-5
d_call: NA
cdr3_nt: TGTGCCAGCAGCTTGTTGAGAGAGACCCAGTACTTC
cdr3_aa: CASSLLRETQYF

clone_size: many
v_call: TRBV7-9
j_call: TRBJ1-1
d_call: NA
cdr3_nt: TGTGCCAGCAGCTGGGCAGGGACAACATCTGAAGCTTTCTTT
cdr3_aa: CASSWAGTTSEAFF

clone_size: few
v_call: TRBV20-1
j_call: TRBJ2-3
d_call: NA
cdr3_nt: TGCAGTGCTAGCCCTGTTCGGAACACAGATACGCAGTATTTT
cdr3_aa: CSASPVRNTDTQYF

clone_size: NA
v_call: TRBV6-5
j_call: TRBJ1-5
d_call: NA
cdr3_nt: TGTGCCAGCAGTTACGGCTTCGGCAATCAGCCCCAGCATTTT
cdr3_aa: CASSYGFGNQPQHF

clone_size: many
v_call: TRBV11-2
j_call: TRBJ2-1
d_call: TRBD2
cdr3_nt: TGTGCCAGCAACACTGGGGGGGATGAGCAGTTCTTC
cdr3_aa: CASNTGGDEQFF

clone_size: NA
v_call: TRBV19
j_call: TRBJ2-2
d_call: NA
cdr3_nt: TGTGCCAGTAGTACCTTGGAGAACACCGGGGAGCTGTTTTTT
cdr3_aa: CASSTLENTGELFF

clone_size: many
v_call: TRBV6-5
j_call: TRBJ2-7
d_call: NA
cdr3_nt: TGTGCCAGCAGTTACTCGGCCCATAAGGGCACCTACGAGCAGTACTTC
cdr3_aa: CASSYSAHKGTYEQYF

clone_size: few
v_call: TRBV4-3
j_call: TRBJ2-3
d_call: TRBD2
cdr3_nt: TGCGCCAGCAGCCAAGGTGTAGCGGGGGGGCGGGCAGATACGCAGTATTTT
cdr3_aa: CASSQGVAGGRADTQYF

clone_size: NA
v_call: TRBV2
j_call: TRBJ2-1
d_call: TRBD1
cdr3_nt: TGTGCCAGCAGTGAAGCCGGGACAGGGAAAGATGAGCAGTTCTTC
cdr3_aa: CASSEAGTGKDEQFF

clone_size: NA
v_call: TRBV7-6
j_call: TRBJ1-4
d_call: NA
cdr3_nt: TGTGCCAGCAGAGCCTCGGGCGGTTACCATCTGTTTTTT
cdr3_aa: CASRASGGYHLFF